A selection of T cell receptor beta chains follows, all from one sample in a study of shared clonotypes between healthy human individuals. The protocol was immunoSEQ multiplex PCR, while the TCRdb copy is restricted to in-frame clones and leaves out a portion. This sample has around 1,900,000 clones; around 93% occur once, and the top ten carry around 1.7%. Sequenced: naive CD8+ T cells from PBMCs. The receptor source for this set is a man between 18 and 29 years old in good health. Some clones in this sample may be carry-over from other donors' samples. CDR3s include the opening cysteine and the closing phenylalanine or tryptophan. The order of the fields is CDR3 protein, CDR3 DNA, D gene, V gene, J gene, clone size. D genes are given only for firm matches. Clone size, where shown, is once, few, many, or a class for clones that have expanded.

CASSQPKNPGANVLTF	TGTGCCAGCAGCCAGCCAAAGAACCCTGGGGCCAACGTCCTGACTTTC	.	TRBV7-9	TRBJ2-6	.
CASSLRTATDTGETQYF	TGTGCCAGCAGCCTCCGGACAGCGACCGATACCGGGGAGACCCAGTACTTC	.	TRBV7-9	TRBJ2-5	.
CASSERESSYNEQFF	TGTGCCAGCTCAGAGCGGGAGTCGTCCTACAATGAGCAGTTCTTC	TRBD2	TRBV28	TRBJ2-1	.
CASSATYCRDSTYEQYF	TGTGCCAGCAGCGCCACTTACTGCCGGGACTCCACCTACGAGCAGTACTTC	.	TRBV21-1	TRBJ2-7	.
CASSMGGSPYGYTF	TGTGCCAGTAGTATGGGAGGCTCTCCTTATGGCTACACCTTC	.	TRBV19	TRBJ1-2	.
CASSEFHRGGNQPQHF	TGTGCCAGCAGTGAATTCCATCGAGGGGGCAATCAGCCCCAGCATTTT	.	TRBV6-1	TRBJ1-5	.
CASSGGPSGHFYEQYF	TGTGCCAGCAGTGGAGGCCCCTCGGGACATTTCTACGAGCAGTACTTC	.	TRBV25-1	TRBJ2-7	.
CASSLGIYQPQHF	TGTGCCAGCAGTTTAGGGATTTATCAGCCCCAGCATTTT	.	TRBV27	TRBJ1-5	.
CASSEGQGTDTQYF	TGTGCCAGCAGCGAGGGCCAGGGCACAGATACGCAGTATTTT	.	TRBV9	TRBJ2-3	.
CASSFTSGGPEQYF	TGTGCCAGCAGCTTTACTAGCGGGGGGCCTGAGCAGTACTTC	TRBD2	TRBV7-8	TRBJ2-7	.
CASRGTGLNYGYTF	TGTGCCAGCAGAGGGACAGGCCTTAACTATGGCTACACCTTC	TRBD1	TRBV27	TRBJ1-2	.
CASSLPGRNTEAFF	TGTGCCAGCAGCTTGCCCGGACGGAACACTGAAGCTTTCTTT	.	TRBV5-5	TRBJ1-1	once
CASRARGGYEQYF	TGTGCCTCCCGGGCCCGAGGGGGTTACGAGCAGTACTTC	.	TRBV28	TRBJ2-7	.
CASSSRDGLGGEQYF	TGTGCCAGCAGTTCCCGGGACGGACTCGGAGGCGAGCAGTACTTC	.	TRBV27	TRBJ2-7	.
CASSFVREVVHEQYF	TGTGCCAGCAGTTTCGTCCGGGAGGTCGTCCACGAGCAGTACTTC	TRBD2	TRBV27	TRBJ2-7	.
CASSSGLETQYF	TGTGCCAGCAGCTCAGGGTTGGAGACCCAGTACTTC	.	TRBV7-9	TRBJ2-5	.
CASSFRGTGELFF	TGTGCCAGCAGTTTTAGGGGTACCGGGGAGCTGTTTTTT	.	TRBV27	TRBJ2-2	.
CASSGRTGYDNEQFF	TGTGCCAGCAGCGGGAGGACAGGGTATGACAATGAGCAGTTCTTC	TRBD1	TRBV7-6	TRBJ2-1	.
CATGTGRGNEQFF	TGTGCCACCGGGACAGGTAGAGGTAATGAGCAGTTCTTC	TRBD1	TRBV15	TRBJ2-1	.
CASSLILAGGPSSYNEQFF	TGCGCCAGCAGCTTGATCCTAGCGGGAGGTCCGAGCTCCTACAATGAGCAGTTCTTC	TRBD2	TRBV5-1	TRBJ2-1	.
CASTEDSGNTIYF	TGTGCCAGCACTGAGGACTCTGGAAACACCATATATTTT	.	TRBV6-1	TRBJ1-3	once
CASSPSSGGFGTDTQYF	TGTGCCAGCAGCCCCTCTAGCGGAGGGTTCGGCACAGATACGCAGTATTTT	TRBD2	TRBV13	TRBJ2-3	.